This T cell receptor (beta chain) stems from a study of blood T cell repertoires in COVID-19. The wider study: Donors in the United States, Italy and Spain gave samples during acute or convalescent COVID-19. PBMCs, B-cell-depleted T cells, or T cells were the source of the cDNA or gDNA that made up the material.

Original analysis: Estimation of nucleated cell counts relied on the amplification of reference gene primers. Sequencing was performed with immunoSEQ multiplex PCR; in TCRdb, only in-frame clones are kept and a portion is missing. That table furnishes V, J and clone size, whereas the DNA furnished D and trimming. The sample has about 230,000 clones; around 88% are singletons. The V end was cut by 1 base, the J end by 4 bases, with 19 bases between. The germline gives CDR1 SGHTA, CDR2 FQGNSA. The CDR3 contains 17 residues. The J gene is TRBJ1-2, the V gene TRBV7-2; possible D gene TRBD1, 6 bases. The TCR was taken from a man between 35 and 55 years old with active or convalescent COVID-19. Source material: peripheral blood. The CDR3 DNA reads as TGTGCCAGCAGCTTAGTTATTAGTCCCACAGGGTCCTATGGCTACACCTTC. Its translation: CASSLVISPTGSYGYTF.